Below, one T cell receptor (beta chain) is given with its context. What it binds is unknown. The sample comes from a study of response to subunit inactivated influenza vaccine. Study-wide findings and caveats: Each seasonal influenza vaccination, the authors suggested, recruits few new T cells.

This CDR3 has 14 amino acids. Germline V lookup: CDR1 MGHRA, CDR2 YSYEKL. With 1 base removed from V and 4 bases from J, the gap between germline ends came to 10 bases. One entry per CDR3 protein results from TCRdb running MiXCR on the RT-PCR reads. This table has some 520,000 distinct CDR3 sequences, more than 15% appearing once. This sequence was found in a man between 50 and 70 years old who received an inactivated influenza vaccine. The chain uses TRBV4-1 and TRBJ1-1; D not certain. The specimen was CD4+ T cells sorted from PBMCs, collected 23 months after vaccination. The chain's CDR3 is CASSQGGQLTEAFF. CDR3 coding DNA: TGCGCCAGCAGCCAAGGGGGTCAGCTCACTGAAGCTTTCTTT.